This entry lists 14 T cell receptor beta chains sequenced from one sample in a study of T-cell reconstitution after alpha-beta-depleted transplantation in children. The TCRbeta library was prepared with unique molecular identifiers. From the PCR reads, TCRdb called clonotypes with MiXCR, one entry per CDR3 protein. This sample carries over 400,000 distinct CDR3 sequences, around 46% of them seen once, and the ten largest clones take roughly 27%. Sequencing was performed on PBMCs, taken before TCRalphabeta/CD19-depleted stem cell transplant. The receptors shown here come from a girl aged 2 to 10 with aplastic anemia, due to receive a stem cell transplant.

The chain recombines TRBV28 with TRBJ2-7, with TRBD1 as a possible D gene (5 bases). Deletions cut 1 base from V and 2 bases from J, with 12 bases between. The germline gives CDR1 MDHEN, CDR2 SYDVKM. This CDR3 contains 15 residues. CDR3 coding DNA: TGTGCCAGCAGTTTATTAACCGACAGACCCTACGAGCAGTACTTC. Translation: CASSLLTDRPYEQYF.

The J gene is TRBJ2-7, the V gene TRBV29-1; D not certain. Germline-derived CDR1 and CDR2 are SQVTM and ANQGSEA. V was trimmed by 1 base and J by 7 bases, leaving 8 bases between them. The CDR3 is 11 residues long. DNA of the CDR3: TGCAGCGTTGAAGGCCCCGGAGAGCAGTACTTC. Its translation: CSVEGPGEQYF.

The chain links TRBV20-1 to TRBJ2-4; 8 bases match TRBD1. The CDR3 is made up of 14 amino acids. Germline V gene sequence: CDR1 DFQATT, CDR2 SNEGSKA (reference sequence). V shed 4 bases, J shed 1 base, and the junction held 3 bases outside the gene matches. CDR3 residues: CSAIRQGAKNIQYF. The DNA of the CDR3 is TGCAGTGCTATTCGACAGGGGGCCAAAAACATTCAGTACTTC.

The CDR3 region is CASSAWENQPQHF. For the CDR3, the DNA is TGTGCCAGCAGTGCCTGGGAAAATCAGCCCCAGCATTTT. V and J are TRBV27 and TRBJ1-5, with D uncertain. The CDR3 length is 13 residues. Trimming removed 5 bases at V and 4 bases at J, with 9 bases between. In germline, CDR1 is MNHEY, CDR2 SMNVEV (reference sequence).

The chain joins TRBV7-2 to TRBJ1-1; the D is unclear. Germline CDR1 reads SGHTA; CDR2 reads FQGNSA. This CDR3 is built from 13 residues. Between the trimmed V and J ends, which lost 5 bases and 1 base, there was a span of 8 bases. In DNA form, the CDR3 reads TGTGCCAGCAGCGTACAACGGAACACTGAAGCTTTCTTT. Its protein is CASSVQRNTEAFF.

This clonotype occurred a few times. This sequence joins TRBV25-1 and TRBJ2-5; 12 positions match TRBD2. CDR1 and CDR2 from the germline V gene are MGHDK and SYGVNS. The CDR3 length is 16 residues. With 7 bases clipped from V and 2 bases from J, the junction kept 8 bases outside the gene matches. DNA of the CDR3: TGTGCCAGCACCCTAACCGGACTAGCGGGACAAGAGACCCAGTACTTC. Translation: CASTLTGLAGQETQYF.

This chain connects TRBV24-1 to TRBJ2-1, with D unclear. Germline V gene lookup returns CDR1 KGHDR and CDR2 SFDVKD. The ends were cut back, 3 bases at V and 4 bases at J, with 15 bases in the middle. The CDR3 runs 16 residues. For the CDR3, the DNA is TGTGCCACCAGTGATCCGGGTCAGGCCCGTTACAATGAGCAGTTCTTC. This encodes CATSDPGQARYNEQFF.

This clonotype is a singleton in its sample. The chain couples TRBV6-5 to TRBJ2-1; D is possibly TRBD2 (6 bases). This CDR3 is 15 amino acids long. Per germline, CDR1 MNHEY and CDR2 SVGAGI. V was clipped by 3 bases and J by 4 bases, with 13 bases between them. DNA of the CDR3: TGTGCCAGCAGTTATAAGGAGGGAGTGTACAATGAGCAGTTCTTC. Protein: CASSYKEGVYNEQFF.

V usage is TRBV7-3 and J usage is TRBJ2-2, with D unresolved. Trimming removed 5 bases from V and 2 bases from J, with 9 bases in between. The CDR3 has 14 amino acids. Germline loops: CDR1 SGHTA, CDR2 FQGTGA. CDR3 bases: TGTGCCAGCAGCCCGTCATACAACACCGGGGAGCTGTTTTTT. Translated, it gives CASSPSYNTGELFF.

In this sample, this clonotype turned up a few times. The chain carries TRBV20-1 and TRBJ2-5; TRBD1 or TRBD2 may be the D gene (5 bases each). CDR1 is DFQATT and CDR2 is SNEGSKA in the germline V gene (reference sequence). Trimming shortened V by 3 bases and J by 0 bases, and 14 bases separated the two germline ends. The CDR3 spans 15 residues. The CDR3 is CSASRTRDHQETQYF. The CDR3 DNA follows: TGCAGTGCTAGCCGAACCCGGGACCACCAAGAGACCCAGTACTTC.

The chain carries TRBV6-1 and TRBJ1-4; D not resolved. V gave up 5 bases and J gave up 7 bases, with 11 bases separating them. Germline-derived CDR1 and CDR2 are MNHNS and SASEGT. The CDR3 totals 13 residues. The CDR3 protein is CASSNRVVEKLFF. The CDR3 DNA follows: TGTGCCAGCAGTAATCGGGTCGTTGAAAAACTGTTTTTT.

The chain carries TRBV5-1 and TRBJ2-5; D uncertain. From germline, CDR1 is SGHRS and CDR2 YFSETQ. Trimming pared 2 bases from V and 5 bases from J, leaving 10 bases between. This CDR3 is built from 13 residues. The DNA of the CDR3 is TGCGCCAGCAGCTTCTCTGCCTCGGAGACCCAGTACTTC. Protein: CASSFSASETQYF.

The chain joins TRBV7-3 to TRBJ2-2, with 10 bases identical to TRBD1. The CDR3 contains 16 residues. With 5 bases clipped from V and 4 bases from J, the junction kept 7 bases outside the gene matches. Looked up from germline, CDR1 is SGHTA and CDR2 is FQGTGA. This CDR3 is CASSPRDRGITGELFF. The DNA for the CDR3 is TGTGCCAGCAGCCCCCGGGACAGGGGAATCACCGGGGAGCTGTTTTTT.

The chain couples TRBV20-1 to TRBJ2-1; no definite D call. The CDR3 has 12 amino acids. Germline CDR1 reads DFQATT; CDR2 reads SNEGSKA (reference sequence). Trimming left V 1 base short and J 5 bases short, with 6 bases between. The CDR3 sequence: CSARVLDNEQFF. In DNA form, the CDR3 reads TGCAGTGCTAGAGTCCTAGACAATGAGCAGTTCTTC.